Listed below are T cell receptor beta chains from one sample, sequenced in a study of CD8 T cells in Susac syndrome. TCRdb ran MiXCR on the immunoSEQ multiplex PCR reads and lists one entry per CDR3 protein. The sample gives some 150,000 distinct CDR3 sequences, approximately 96% of which show up once; roughly 0.15% is in the top ten. The sequenced sample consisted of CD4+ T cells from PBMCs. The origin of the receptors is a human donor with Susac syndrome. The CDR3 runs from the conserved cysteine through the conserved F or W. The order of the fields is clone size, V gene, J gene, D gene, CDR3 protein, CDR3 DNA. D genes are given only for firm matches. Clone size is stated in some rows and not others, as once, few, many or a class when expanded.

clone_size: -; v_call: TRBV7-2; j_call: TRBJ2-3; d_call: -; cdr3_aa: CASSDRVPTDTQYF; cdr3_nt: TGTGCCAGCAGCGATCGGGTTCCCACAGATACGCAGTATTTT
clone_size: -; v_call: TRBV7-9; j_call: TRBJ2-3; d_call: -; cdr3_aa: CASSIQGTRAGTQYF; cdr3_nt: TGTGCCAGCAGCATACAGGGAACCCGGGCGGGTACGCAGTATTTT
clone_size: -; v_call: TRBV6-2/TRBV6-3; j_call: TRBJ2-2; d_call: TRBD1; cdr3_aa: CASSYGPGQGFTGELFF; cdr3_nt: TGTGCCAGCAGTTACGGGCCGGGACAGGGGTTCACCGGGGAGCTGTTTTTT
clone_size: -; v_call: TRBV20-1; j_call: TRBJ1-1; d_call: -; cdr3_aa: CSARVNRDLTEAFF; cdr3_nt: TGCAGTGCTAGAGTCAACCGGGACCTCACTGAAGCTTTCTTT
clone_size: -; v_call: TRBV12-3/TRBV12-4; j_call: TRBJ2-3; d_call: TRBD2; cdr3_aa: CASSGGDLTDTQYF; cdr3_nt: TGTGCCAGCAGCGGGGGGGACCTCACAGATACGCAGTATTTT
clone_size: -; v_call: TRBV29-1; j_call: TRBJ2-6; d_call: -; cdr3_aa: CSVTGTIAGGANVLTF; cdr3_nt: TGCAGCGTTACCGGGACAATCGCGGGTGGGGCCAACGTCCTGACTTTC
clone_size: -; v_call: TRBV29-1; j_call: TRBJ2-4; d_call: -; cdr3_aa: CSVGSTALMGIQYF; cdr3_nt: TGCAGCGTTGGCTCCACCGCCCTGATGGGCATTCAGTACTTC
clone_size: -; v_call: TRBV4-3; j_call: TRBJ2-2; d_call: TRBD2; cdr3_aa: CASSQAVSGGPDTGELFF; cdr3_nt: TGCGCCAGCAGCCAAGCCGTTAGCGGGGGCCCGGACACCGGGGAGCTGTTTTTT
clone_size: once; v_call: TRBV29-1; j_call: TRBJ2-7; d_call: TRBD2; cdr3_aa: CSVEDRRTSGGAREQYF; cdr3_nt: TGCAGCGTTGAAGATCGAAGGACTAGCGGGGGGGCCCGGGAGCAGTACTTC
clone_size: -; v_call: TRBV6-5; j_call: TRBJ2-1; d_call: TRBD2; cdr3_aa: CASSYSAPSGGGGANEQFF; cdr3_nt: TGTGCCAGCAGTTACTCGGCCCCCTCTGGTGGCGGGGGGGCTAATGAGCAGTTCTTC
clone_size: -; v_call: TRBV4-1; j_call: TRBJ2-5; d_call: -; cdr3_aa: CASSQVVLETQYF; cdr3_nt: TGCGCCAGCAGCCAAGTGGTATTGGAGACCCAGTACTTC
clone_size: -; v_call: TRBV27; j_call: TRBJ1-1; d_call: TRBD1; cdr3_aa: CASSTGRNTEAFF; cdr3_nt: TGTGCCTCATCGACAGGGCGGAACACTGAAGCTTTCTTT
clone_size: -; v_call: TRBV9; j_call: TRBJ2-2; d_call: TRBD1; cdr3_aa: CASSVGPGQGAITGELFF; cdr3_nt: TGTGCCAGCAGCGTAGGTCCAGGACAGGGGGCTATCACCGGGGAGCTGTTTTTT
clone_size: -; v_call: TRBV20-1; j_call: TRBJ2-5; d_call: -; cdr3_aa: CSARKGLGQETQYF; cdr3_nt: TGCAGTGCTAGAAAGGGACTGGGTCAAGAGACCCAGTACTTC
clone_size: once; v_call: TRBV29-1; j_call: TRBJ1-1; d_call: TRBD1; cdr3_aa: CSVGQGGNTEAFF; cdr3_nt: TGCAGCGTTGGACAGGGGGGGAACACTGAAGCTTTCTTT
clone_size: -; v_call: TRBV6-2/TRBV6-3; j_call: TRBJ2-7; d_call: TRBD2; cdr3_aa: CASTRDYLSYEQYF; cdr3_nt: TGTGCCAGCACAAGGGACTACCTGTCCTACGAGCAGTACTTC
clone_size: once; v_call: TRBV5-6; j_call: TRBJ1-2; d_call: -; cdr3_aa: CASTGTSNGYTF; cdr3_nt: TGTGCCAGCACCGGGACATCGAATGGCTACACCTTC
clone_size: -; v_call: TRBV5-4; j_call: TRBJ2-1; d_call: -; cdr3_aa: CASSLDLVGEQFF; cdr3_nt: TGTGCCAGCAGTCTTGACTTAGTGGGTGAGCAGTTCTTC
clone_size: -; v_call: TRBV29-1; j_call: TRBJ1-4; d_call: TRBD1; cdr3_aa: CSVVDRGSNEKLFF; cdr3_nt: TGCAGCGTTGTTGACAGGGGATCGAATGAAAAACTGTTTTTT
clone_size: -; v_call: TRBV20-1; j_call: TRBJ1-2; d_call: TRBD1; cdr3_aa: CSAATGDYGYTF; cdr3_nt: TGCAGTGCCGCGACAGGGGACTATGGCTACACCTTC
clone_size: -; v_call: TRBV12-3/TRBV12-4; j_call: TRBJ2-2; d_call: TRBD2; cdr3_aa: CASSPSGGGWNTGELFF; cdr3_nt: TGTGCCAGCAGTCCAAGCGGGGGGGGTTGGAACACCGGGGAGCTGTTTTTT
clone_size: -; v_call: TRBV12-3/TRBV12-4; j_call: TRBJ1-5; d_call: TRBD1; cdr3_aa: CASSFPSTGRVQPQHF; cdr3_nt: TGTGCCAGCAGTTTCCCCTCGACAGGGCGGGTTCAGCCCCAGCATTTT
clone_size: -; v_call: TRBV5-1; j_call: TRBJ1-5; d_call: -; cdr3_aa: CASSLAGEKQPQHF; cdr3_nt: TGCGCCAGCAGCTTGGCCGGGGAGAAACAGCCCCAGCATTTT
clone_size: once; v_call: TRBV12-3/TRBV12-4; j_call: TRBJ2-1; d_call: -; cdr3_aa: CASSALRAGNEQFF; cdr3_nt: TGTGCCAGCAGTGCGCTTCGGGCCGGTAATGAGCAGTTCTTC
clone_size: -; v_call: TRBV29-1; j_call: TRBJ1-1; d_call: TRBD1; cdr3_aa: CSVGQGNTEAFF; cdr3_nt: TGCAGCGTTGGACAGGGGAACACTGAAGCTTTCTTT
clone_size: -; v_call: TRBV11-3; j_call: TRBJ2-2; d_call: -; cdr3_aa: CASSSRQRGELFF; cdr3_nt: TGTGCCAGCAGCTCCCGACAGCGCGGGGAGCTGTTTTTT
clone_size: few; v_call: TRBV18; j_call: TRBJ1-1; d_call: -; cdr3_aa: CASSLANTEAFF; cdr3_nt: TGTGCCAGCTCACTAGCGAACACTGAAGCTTTCTTT
clone_size: -; v_call: TRBV20-1; j_call: TRBJ2-7; d_call: TRBD2; cdr3_aa: CSASSASGVYEQYF; cdr3_nt: TGCAGTGCTAGTTCGGCTAGCGGGGTATACGAGCAGTACTTC
clone_size: -; v_call: TRBV6-5; j_call: TRBJ2-7; d_call: -; cdr3_aa: CASSTPGYEQYF; cdr3_nt: TGTGCCAGCAGCACACCGGGCTACGAGCAGTACTTC
clone_size: -; v_call: TRBV6-1; j_call: TRBJ1-6; d_call: TRBD1; cdr3_aa: CASRPRTGISNSPLHF; cdr3_nt: TGTGCCAGCAGACCCCGGACAGGGATATCTAATTCACCCCTCCACTTT
clone_size: once; v_call: TRBV29-1; j_call: TRBJ1-1; d_call: -; cdr3_aa: CSVGGNRADTEAFF; cdr3_nt: TGCAGCGTTGGCGGGAACAGGGCGGACACTGAAGCTTTCTTT
clone_size: -; v_call: TRBV12-3/TRBV12-4; j_call: TRBJ2-2; d_call: -; cdr3_aa: CASAVGQSTGELFF; cdr3_nt: TGTGCCAGTGCTGTTGGACAGAGCACCGGGGAGCTGTTTTTT
clone_size: once; v_call: TRBV6-5; j_call: TRBJ2-6; d_call: TRBD1; cdr3_aa: CAAGQAISGANVLTF; cdr3_nt: TGTGCCGCCGGACAGGCGATCTCTGGGGCCAACGTCCTGACTTTC
clone_size: -; v_call: TRBV29-1; j_call: TRBJ2-7; d_call: TRBD1; cdr3_aa: CSGGTGYYEQYF; cdr3_nt: TGCAGCGGTGGGACAGGGTATTACGAGCAGTACTTC
clone_size: -; v_call: TRBV3-1; j_call: TRBJ1-1; d_call: -; cdr3_aa: CASSQVPQFIEAFF; cdr3_nt: TGTGCCAGCAGCCAAGTACCGCAGTTTATTGAAGCTTTCTTT
clone_size: -; v_call: TRBV2; j_call: TRBJ1-2; d_call: -; cdr3_aa: CASSVGEYGYTF; cdr3_nt: TGTGCCAGCAGTGTGGGGGAATATGGCTACACCTTC
clone_size: -; v_call: TRBV12-3/TRBV12-4; j_call: TRBJ2-3; d_call: -; cdr3_aa: CASSWDLATDTQYF; cdr3_nt: TGTGCCAGCAGTTGGGACCTAGCCACAGATACGCAGTATTTT
clone_size: once; v_call: TRBV12-3/TRBV12-4; j_call: TRBJ1-4; d_call: -; cdr3_aa: CASSPGDTGGTNEKLFF; cdr3_nt: TGTGCCAGCAGTCCCGGAGACACGGGGGGGACGAATGAAAAACTGTTTTTT
clone_size: once; v_call: TRBV3-1; j_call: TRBJ2-5; d_call: -; cdr3_aa: CASQQGTETQYF; cdr3_nt: TGTGCCAGCCAACAGGGTACGGAGACCCAGTACTTC
clone_size: -; v_call: TRBV3-1; j_call: TRBJ2-2; d_call: -; cdr3_aa: CASSPRTEVNTGELFF; cdr3_nt: TGTGCCAGCAGCCCGAGGACAGAGGTGAACACCGGGGAGCTGTTTTTT
clone_size: once; v_call: TRBV7-9; j_call: TRBJ1-1; d_call: -; cdr3_aa: CASSLEGGRTEAFF; cdr3_nt: TGTGCCAGCAGCTTAGAGGGCGGCCGAACTGAAGCTTTCTTT
clone_size: -; v_call: TRBV9; j_call: TRBJ2-7; d_call: TRBD2; cdr3_aa: CASSAQGRGVPYEQYF; cdr3_nt: TGTGCCAGCAGCGCCCAAGGACGGGGGGTCCCCTACGAGCAGTACTTC
clone_size: -; v_call: TRBV28; j_call: TRBJ2-3; d_call: -; cdr3_aa: CATTGRQDTQYF; cdr3_nt: TGTGCCACCACTGGACGGCAGGATACGCAGTATTTT